These T cell receptor beta chains were read from a single sample in a study of CD8+ T cells in alopecia areata. TCRdb's table, derived via immunoSEQ multiplex PCR, lists solely in-frame clones and lacks some. The sample contains some 120,000 clones, less than 75% of which appear only once. Sequenced material: CD8+ T cells sorted from blood, taken at week 24, from a patient treated with tofacitinib. The receptors stem from a human donor with alopecia areata. CDR3s include the opening cysteine and the closing phenylalanine or tryptophan. The D gene is left open where the match is weak. Not all rows give a size; the values are once, few, many and, for expanded clones, a class.

j_call clone_size v_call d_call cdr3_nt cdr3_aa
TRBJ2-2 - TRBV15 TRBD1 TGTGCCACCAGCACCCCAGAGGGGGCCGGCGGGGAGCTGTTTTTT CATSTPEGAGGELFF
TRBJ2-3 - TRBV13 TRBD2 TGTGCCAGCAGCCTGGGACTAGCGGGGGGGCAGACAGATACGCAGTATTTT CASSLGLAGGQTDTQYF
TRBJ2-5 once TRBV5-1 - TGCGCCAGCAGCTTGACCTCTAGCTTCCAAGAGACCCAGTACTTC CASSLTSSFQETQYF
TRBJ1-1 - TRBV11-2 - TGTGCCAGCAGCTTATCCCCCTCGGGGGAGGGCAAGAACTCTGAAGCTTTCTTT CASSLSPSGEGKNSEAFF
TRBJ1-3 - TRBV4-3 TRBD1 TGCGCCAGCAGCTCCAGGACAGGGGACTGGAACACCATATATTTT CASSSRTGDWNTIYF
TRBJ2-7 - TRBV7-9 - TGTGCCAGCAGCTTTTCGGACCTCTACGAGCAGTACTTC CASSFSDLYEQYF
TRBJ2-7 few TRBV5-6 TRBD2 TGTGCCAGCAGCTTGGCCGAGGCGGGAGGGACCTTCGGGCAGTACTTC CASSLAEAGGTFGQYF
TRBJ2-1 - TRBV27 TRBD2 TGTGCCAGCAGTTATCATAGCGGGGGGGCTTGGCAGTTCTTC CASSYHSGGAWQFF
TRBJ2-7 few TRBV2 TRBD2 TGTGCCAGCTTTAGCCCAGCGGGGGACTACGAGCAGTACTTC CASFSPAGDYEQYF
TRBJ2-1 - TRBV4-2 TRBD2 TGTGCCAGCAGCCAAGACGGAGCGGGGGGTTTTTACAATGAGCAGTTCTTC CASSQDGAGGFYNEQFF
TRBJ2-7 - TRBV5-6 TRBD1 TGTGCCAGCAGCTGGACAGGAAGCTCCTACGAGCAGTACTTC CASSWTGSSYEQYF